The present entry profiles one T cell receptor beta chain with its context. The target antigen is unknown. These data come from a study of early T cells in non-severe SARS-CoV-2 infection. Study overall: Chains stayed unpaired after sequencing of bulk RNA from unsorted whole blood.

Study-level results: There was a bias toward anti-spike CD8 responses in VDJdb matching, which missed private and CD4 specificities.

Trimming left V 2 bases short and J 1 base short, with 12 bases between. Germline values: CDR1 LGHDT, CDR2 YNNKEL (reference sequence). The CDR3 consists of 16 residues. Unique molecular identifiers (one per individual cDNA molecule) were attached. TCRdb recomputed calls from the 5' RACE reads with MiXCR, one row per CDR3 protein. The sample contains over 45,000 distinct CDR3 sequences, roughly 16% of which appear only once. V and J are TRBV3-1 and TRBJ1-5; D gene uncertain. This sequence was found in an adult who was a healthcare worker with PCR-confirmed SARS-CoV-2 infection or an uninfected control (not recorded which). The input for sequencing was whole blood, taken at baseline. CDR3: CASSQSVPGSNQPQHF. The CDR3 nucleotides read TGTGCCAGCAGCCAATCGGTTCCGGGGAGCAATCAGCCCCAGCATTTT. Filled out from reference TRBV3-1 and TRBJ1-5, the complete variable domain reads DTAVSQTPKYLVTQMGNDKSIKCEQNLGHDTMYWYKQDSKKFLKIMFSYNNKELIINETVPNRFSPKSPDKAHLNLHINSLELGDSAVYFCASSQSVPGSNQPQHFGDGTRLSIL.